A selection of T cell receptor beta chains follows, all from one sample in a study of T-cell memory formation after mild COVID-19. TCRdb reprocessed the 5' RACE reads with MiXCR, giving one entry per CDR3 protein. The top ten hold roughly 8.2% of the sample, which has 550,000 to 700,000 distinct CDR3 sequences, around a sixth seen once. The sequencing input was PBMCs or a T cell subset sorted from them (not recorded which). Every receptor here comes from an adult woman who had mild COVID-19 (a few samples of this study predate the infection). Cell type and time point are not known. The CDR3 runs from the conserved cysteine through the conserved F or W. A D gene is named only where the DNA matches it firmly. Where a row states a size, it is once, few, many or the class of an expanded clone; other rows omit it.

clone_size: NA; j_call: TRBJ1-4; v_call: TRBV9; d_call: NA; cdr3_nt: TGTGCCAGCAGCGTAGGAAGGCAGACAACTAATGAAAAACTGTTTTTT; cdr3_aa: CASSVGRQTTNEKLFF
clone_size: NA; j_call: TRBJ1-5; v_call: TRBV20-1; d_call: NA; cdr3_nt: TGCAGTGCTAGGAGCGTAACGGGCGAGCCCCAGCATTTT; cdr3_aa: CSARSVTGEPQHF
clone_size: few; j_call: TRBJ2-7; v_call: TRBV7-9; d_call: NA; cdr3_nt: TGTGCCAGCAGCCCAAGGGCAGGGTCGGGCCGCGAGCAGTACTTC; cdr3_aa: CASSPRAGSGREQYF
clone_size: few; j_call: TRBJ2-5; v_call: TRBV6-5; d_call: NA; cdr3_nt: TGTGCCAGCAGCCCTGGACGAGGAGAGACCCAGTACTTC; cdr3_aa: CASSPGRGETQYF
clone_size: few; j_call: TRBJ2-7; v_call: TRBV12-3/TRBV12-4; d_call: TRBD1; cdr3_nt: TGTGCCAGCAGGGGGGGACAGGGGTGGTACGAGCAGTACTTC; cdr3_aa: CASRGGQGWYEQYF
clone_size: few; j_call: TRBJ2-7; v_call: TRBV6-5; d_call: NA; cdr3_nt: TGTGCCAGCAGTCGCCTTCAGGCCTCCTACGAGCAGTACTTC; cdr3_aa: CASSRLQASYEQYF
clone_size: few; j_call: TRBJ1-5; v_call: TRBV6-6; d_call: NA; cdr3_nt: TGTGCCAGCAGCTCGGACAATGGCAATCAGCCCCAGCATTTT; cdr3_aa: CASSSDNGNQPQHF
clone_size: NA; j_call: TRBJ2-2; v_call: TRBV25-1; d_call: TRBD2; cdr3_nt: TGTGCCAGCAGACACACCGGGACTAGCGGGGCCACCGGGGAGCTGTTTTTT; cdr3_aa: CASRHTGTSGATGELFF
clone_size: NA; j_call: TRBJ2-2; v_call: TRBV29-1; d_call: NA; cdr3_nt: TGCAGCGCCGTCCCGGGGAACACCGGGGAGCTGTTTTTT; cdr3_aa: CSAVPGNTGELFF
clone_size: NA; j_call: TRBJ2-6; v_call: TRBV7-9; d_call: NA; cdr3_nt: TGTGCCAGCAGCTTTCACTCTGGGGCCAACGTCCTGACTTTC; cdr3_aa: CASSFHSGANVLTF
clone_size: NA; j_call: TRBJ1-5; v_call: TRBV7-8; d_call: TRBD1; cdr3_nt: TGTGCCAGCAGCTCTAATGGACAGGACAATCAGCCCCAGCATTTT; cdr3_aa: CASSSNGQDNQPQHF
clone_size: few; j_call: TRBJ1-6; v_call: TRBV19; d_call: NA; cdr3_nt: TGTGCCAGTAGTATCGCGGCATCCAATTCACCCCTCCACTTT; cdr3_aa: CASSIAASNSPLHF
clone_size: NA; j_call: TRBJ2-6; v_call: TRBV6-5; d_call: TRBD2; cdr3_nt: TGTGCCAGCAGTGACCGGGGGGCTGGGGCCAACGTCCTGACTTTC; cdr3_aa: CASSDRGAGANVLTF
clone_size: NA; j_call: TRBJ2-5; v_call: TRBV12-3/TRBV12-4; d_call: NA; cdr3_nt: TGTGCCAGCAGTTTAAGCCAGGGAGTGATGAAGACCCAGTACTTC; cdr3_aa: CASSLSQGVMKTQYF
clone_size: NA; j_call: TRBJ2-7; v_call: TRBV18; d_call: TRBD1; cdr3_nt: TGTGCCAGCTCACCAGGGAACCCGACAGGGGGCGAGCAGTACTTC; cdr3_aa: CASSPGNPTGGEQYF
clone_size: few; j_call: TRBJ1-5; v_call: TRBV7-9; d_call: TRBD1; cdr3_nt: TGTGCCAGCAGCTTAGTTGGGACAGGGCCTAATCAGCCCCAGCATTTT; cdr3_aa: CASSLVGTGPNQPQHF
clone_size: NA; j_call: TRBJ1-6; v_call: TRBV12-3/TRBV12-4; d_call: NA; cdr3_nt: TGTGCCAGCAGTTTTAACAATTCACCCCTCCACTTT; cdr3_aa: CASSFNNSPLHF
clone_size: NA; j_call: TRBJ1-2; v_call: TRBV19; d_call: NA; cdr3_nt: TGTGCCAGTAGTCCTAGAGGGACCGACCCAAGGGGCTACACCTTC; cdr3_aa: CASSPRGTDPRGYTF
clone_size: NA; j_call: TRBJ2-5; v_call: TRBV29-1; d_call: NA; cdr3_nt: TGCAGCGCCATGAGGGGAAGTGGGACCCAGTACTTC; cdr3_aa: CSAMRGSGTQYF
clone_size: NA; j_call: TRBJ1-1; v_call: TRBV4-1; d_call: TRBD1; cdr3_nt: TGCGCCAGCAGCCGGGAACAGGGGGCGACTGAAGCTTTCTTT; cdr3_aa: CASSREQGATEAFF
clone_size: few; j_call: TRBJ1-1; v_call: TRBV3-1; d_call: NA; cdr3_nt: TGTGCCAGCAGCCAAGACATCCCACGAGCTGAAGCTTTCTTT; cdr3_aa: CASSQDIPRAEAFF
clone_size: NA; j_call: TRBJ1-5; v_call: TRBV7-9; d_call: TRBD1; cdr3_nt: TGTGCCAGCAGCTCGGTCTTGGGGACAGTTGAACCCCAGCATTTT; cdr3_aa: CASSSVLGTVEPQHF
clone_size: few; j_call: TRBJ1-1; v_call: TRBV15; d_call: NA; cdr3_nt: TGTGCCACCAGCCGGGGAGTGAACACTGAAGCTTTCTTT; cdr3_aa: CATSRGVNTEAFF
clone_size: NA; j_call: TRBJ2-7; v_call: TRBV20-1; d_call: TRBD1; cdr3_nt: TGCAGTGCTAGTCCGACGACAGGGGTTTCCTACGAGCAGTACTTC; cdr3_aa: CSASPTTGVSYEQYF
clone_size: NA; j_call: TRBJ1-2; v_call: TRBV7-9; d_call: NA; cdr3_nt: TGTGCCAGCAGCTTAGTTACTGGGGGCAACTATGGCTACACCTTC; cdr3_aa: CASSLVTGGNYGYTF
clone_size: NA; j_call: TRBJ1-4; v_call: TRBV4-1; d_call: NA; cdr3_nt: TGCGCCAGCAGCCCCCATTTCTCTAATGAAAAACTGTTTTTT; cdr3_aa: CASSPHFSNEKLFF
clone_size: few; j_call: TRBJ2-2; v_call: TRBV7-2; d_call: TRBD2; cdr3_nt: TGTGCCAGCAGTCCAATATCCACTAGCGGGAGAAGGGCCGGGGAGCTGTTTTTT; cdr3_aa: CASSPISTSGRRAGELFF
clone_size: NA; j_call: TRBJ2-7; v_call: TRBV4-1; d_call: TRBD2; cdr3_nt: TGCGCCAGCAGCCAAGACGAGCGGGGGGGCTACGAGCAGTACTTC; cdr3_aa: CASSQDERGGYEQYF
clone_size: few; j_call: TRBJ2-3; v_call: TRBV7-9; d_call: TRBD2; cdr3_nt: TGTGCCAGCAGCTCCCCGGTGGCTAGCGGGGGGGCATTCACAGATACGCAGTATTTT; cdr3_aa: CASSSPVASGGAFTDTQYF
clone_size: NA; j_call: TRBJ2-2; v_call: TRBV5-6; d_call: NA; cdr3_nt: TGTGCCAGCAGAATCCGGCCCGGCAGGGTTCCCACCGGGGAGCTGTTTTTT; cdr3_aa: CASRIRPGRVPTGELFF
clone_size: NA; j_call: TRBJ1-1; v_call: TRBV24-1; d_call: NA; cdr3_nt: TGTGCCACCAGCTCCGGGTCGGGGCCGGGGACTGAAGCTTTCTTT; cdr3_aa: CATSSGSGPGTEAFF
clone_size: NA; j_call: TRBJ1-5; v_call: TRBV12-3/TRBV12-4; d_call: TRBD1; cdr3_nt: TGTGCCAGCAGGACGACAGGGGCGAATCAGCCCCAGCATTTT; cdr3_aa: CASRTTGANQPQHF
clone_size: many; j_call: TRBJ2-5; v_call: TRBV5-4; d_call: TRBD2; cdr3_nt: TGTGCCAGCAGCTTGGTTAGCGGGAGCAGGGTTGGCCAAGAGACCCAGTACTTC; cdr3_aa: CASSLVSGSRVGQETQYF
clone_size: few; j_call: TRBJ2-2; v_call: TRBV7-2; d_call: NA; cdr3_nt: TGTGCCAGCAGCTTATTTAACTCCCCCGGGGAGCTGTTTTTT; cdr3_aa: CASSLFNSPGELFF
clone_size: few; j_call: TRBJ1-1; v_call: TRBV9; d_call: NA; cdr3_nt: TGTGCCAGCTCCCACGGGTCGCGGAACACTGAAGCTTTCTTT; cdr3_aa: CASSHGSRNTEAFF
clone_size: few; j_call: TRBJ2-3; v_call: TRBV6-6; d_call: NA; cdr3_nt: TGTGCCAGCTGGGCAGGGATGGGGACAGATACGCAGTATTTT; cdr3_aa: CASWAGMGTDTQYF
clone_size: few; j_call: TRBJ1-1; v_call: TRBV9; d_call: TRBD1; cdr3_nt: TGTGCCAGCAGCGTCACAGGGGACCCGCCGAGAGGGACTGAAGCTTTCTTT; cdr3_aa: CASSVTGDPPRGTEAFF
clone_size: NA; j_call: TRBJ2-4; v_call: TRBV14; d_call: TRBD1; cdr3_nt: TGTGCCAGCAGCCTTAGGGACAGAAAAAACATTCAGTACTTC; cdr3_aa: CASSLRDRKNIQYF
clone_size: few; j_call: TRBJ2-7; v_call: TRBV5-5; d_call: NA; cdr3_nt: TGTGCCAGCCTCTCTGGACCGTCCCCATACGAGCAGTACTTC; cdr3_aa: CASLSGPSPYEQYF
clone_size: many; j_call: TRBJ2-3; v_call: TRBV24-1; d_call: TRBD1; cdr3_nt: TGTGCCACCAGTGAAACCGGGACAGGACGCACAGATACGCAGTATTTT; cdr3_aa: CATSETGTGRTDTQYF